This TCR beta chain stems from a study of early T cells in non-severe SARS-CoV-2 infection. Findings and caveats of the study: VDJdb-based annotation leaned toward anti-spike CD8 responses and missed private and CD4 specificities.

This clonotype was seen only a few times. The antigen is undetermined. The TCR library protocol was used to attach unique molecular identifiers. These identifiers were attached to individual cDNA molecules. MiXCR, applied by TCRdb to the 5' RACE reads, yields one record per CDR3 protein. Of 100,000 to 150,000 distinct CDR3 sequences listed, about 16% were seen once; the top ten hold 21%. This CDR3 region has 12 residues. V was clipped by 10 bases and J by 5 bases, with 14 bases between them. CDR1 MGHDK and CDR2 SYGVNS come from the germline V gene. The source of this sequence is an adult who was a healthcare worker with PCR-confirmed SARS-CoV-2 infection or an uninfected control (not recorded which). V gene TRBV25-1 combines with J gene TRBJ1-1, with D maybe TRBD1 (5 bases). What was sequenced was whole blood. CDR3 sequence reads: CATQGDLTEAFF. CDR3 nucleotides: TGTGCCACCCAGGGCGACCTTACTGAAGCTTTCTTT. The complete variable domain, with remaining parts taken from reference TRBV25-1 and TRBJ1-1, reads EADIYQTPRYLVIGTGKKITLECSQTMGHDKMYWYQQDPGMELHLIHYSYGVNSTEKGDLSSESTVSRIRTEHFPLTLESARPSHTSQYLCATQGDLTEAFFGQGTRLTVV.